A selection of T cell receptor beta chains follows, all from one sample in a study of T cell repertoires in cytomegalovirus infection. TCRdb re-called the reads through MiXCR, storing one row per CDR3 protein. In the table there are a few hundred thousand distinct CDR3 sequences, almost 40% of which are singletons. These receptors have no identified antigens. The starting material was cultured PBMCs, obtained from culture after CMV antigen stimulation. These receptor sequences come from a human donor in good health (CMV status not recorded). Some clones in this sample may be carry-over from other donors' samples. Each CDR3 is given with its conserved first and last residue. The D gene is left open where the match is weak. Clone size is given for some rows only: seen once, a few or many times, or a class if the clone is expanded.

cdr3_aa cdr3_nt v_call d_call clone_size j_call
CASSLRPLNEQFF TGTGCCAGCAGCTTGCGACCGCTCAATGAGCAGTTCTTC TRBV5-4 - - TRBJ2-1
CSAREQLAGAGEQYF TGCAGTGCTAGAGAACAACTAGCGGGAGCGGGGGAGCAGTACTTC TRBV20-1 TRBD2 - TRBJ2-7
CASSLRWQELGYGYTF TGTGCCAGCAGCCTAAGGTGGCAGGAACTTGGCTATGGCTACACCTTC TRBV7-2 - few TRBJ1-2
CASRWKEPGGHNQPQHF TGTGCCAGCCGCTGGAAAGAGCCGGGAGGACACAATCAGCCCCAGCATTTT TRBV28 - few TRBJ1-5
CASSLEAQGATF TGTGCCAGCAGCTTAGAGGCACAGGGTGCCACCTTC TRBV7-9 - few TRBJ1-2
CASSLVPPAWNEQFF TGTGCCAGCAGCCTAGTCCCCCCCGCCTGGAATGAGCAGTTCTTC TRBV7-8 - - TRBJ2-1
CASSSLPGTSGSNEQFF TGTGCCAGCAGCTCTCTTCCCGGGACTAGCGGGAGCAATGAGCAGTTCTTC TRBV7-9 TRBD2 many TRBJ2-1
CASSSRDRSPDTQYF TGTGCCAGCAGCTCCCGGGACAGGAGCCCAGATACGCAGTATTTT TRBV5-4 TRBD1 - TRBJ2-3
CSARVMDTQYF TGCAGTGCTAGAGTAATGGATACGCAGTATTTT TRBV20-1 - - TRBJ2-3
CASSPMAGTRETQYF TGTGCCAGCAGCCCTATGGCCGGGACCCGGGAGACCCAGTACTTC TRBV7-6 - - TRBJ2-5
CASSLVPGPSTDPLNYGYTF TGTGCCAGCAGCTTAGTCCCAGGGCCGTCCACGGACCCCCTTAACTATGGCTACACCTTC TRBV7-2 - many TRBJ1-2
CASSDSGTTLPYEQYF TGTGCCAGCAGCGATTCCGGGACCACGCTTCCCTACGAGCAGTACTTC TRBV7-2 - - TRBJ2-7
CASSYWGRGDTGELFF TGTGCCAGCAGTTACTGGGGACGCGGTGACACCGGGGAGCTGTTTTTT TRBV6-2/TRBV6-3 - - TRBJ2-2
CASSVTSGSRDEQFF TGTGCCAGCAGCGTGACCAGCGGGAGTAGGGATGAGCAGTTCTTC TRBV9 TRBD2 - TRBJ2-1
CASSIGSGRRETQYF TGTGCCAGTAGTATAGGTAGCGGGCGGCGTGAGACCCAGTACTTC TRBV19 TRBD2 once TRBJ2-5
CASSVFLDPSSYNEQFF TGTGCCAGCAGTGTTTTTTTGGACCCGAGCTCCTACAATGAGCAGTTCTTC TRBV2 - - TRBJ2-1
CASSPSSPTGPYEQYF TGTGCCAGCAGTCCATCATCGCCGACAGGTCCATACGAGCAGTACTTC TRBV12-3/TRBV12-4 - - TRBJ2-7
CASSLEHLANTGELFF TGTGCCAGCAGCTTGGAACACCTAGCGAACACCGGGGAGCTGTTTTTT TRBV11-2 - - TRBJ2-2
CASSPNPARVHEQFF TGTGCCAGTAGTCCAAACCCCGCTAGGGTCCATGAGCAGTTCTTC TRBV19 - - TRBJ2-1
CASRNAGLRAFF TGTGCCAGCAGGAACGCGGGGCTTCGAGCTTTCTTT TRBV13 - few TRBJ1-1
CASSLGSGQNIQYF TGTGCCAGCAGCTTAGGTTCGGGACAAAACATTCAGTACTTC TRBV7-2 - many TRBJ2-4
CASSLVAGGRLGDTQYF TGTGCCAGCAGTTTGGTGGCGGGGGGGCGACTTGGAGATACGCAGTATTTT TRBV27 TRBD2 once TRBJ2-3
CASSSSQATIYF TGTGCCAGCAGCTCGTCCCAAGCGACCATATATTTT TRBV7-4 - - TRBJ1-3
CASSPGLAYPTGQYF TGTGCCAGCAGTCCTGGACTAGCTTATCCGACCGGGCAGTACTTC TRBV12-3/TRBV12-4 TRBD2 few TRBJ2-7
CASSLGSVQETQYF TGTGCCAGCAGTTTGGGTAGCGTTCAAGAGACCCAGTACTTC TRBV28 - many TRBJ2-5
CASSPTMDNEQFF TGTGCCAGCAGCCCCACGATGGACAATGAGCAGTTCTTC TRBV7-2 - - TRBJ2-1
CASSPPLGRGRYEQYF TGTGCCAGCAGCCCGCCCCTCGGGCGGGGGCGATACGAGCAGTACTTC TRBV7-2 - few TRBJ2-7
CASRTGPGMAEAFF TGTGCCAGCAGAACCGGGCCGGGGATGGCTGAAGCTTTCTTT TRBV6-1 - - TRBJ1-1
CATSWGGGTEAFF TGTGCCACCTCCTGGGGGGGGGGCACTGAAGCTTTCTTT TRBV27 - - TRBJ1-1
CASRRIQGGGYTF TGTGCCAGCAGAAGGATCCAGGGCGGCGGCTACACCTTC TRBV5-4 - - TRBJ1-2
CASSPAGGASGRAARNEQFF TGTGCCAGCAGTCCAGCAGGCGGAGCTAGCGGGAGGGCCGCCCGGAATGAGCAGTTCTTC TRBV12-3/TRBV12-4 TRBD2 - TRBJ2-1
CASTQGQSAVHNEQFF TGTGCCAGCACCCAAGGACAGTCTGCAGTCCACAATGAGCAGTTCTTC TRBV6-2/TRBV6-3 - - TRBJ2-1
CASSLVAGALTDTQYF TGTGCCAGCAGCTTAGTGGCGGGAGCCCTCACAGATACGCAGTATTTT TRBV7-2 TRBD2 - TRBJ2-3
CASSWDRGSTDTQYF TGCGCCAGCAGCTGGGACAGGGGTAGCACAGATACGCAGTATTTT TRBV5-8 TRBD1 - TRBJ2-3
CASRLAGGSVGQYF TGTGCCAGCAGACTCGCAGGGGGCTCGGTTGGGCAGTACTTC TRBV7-9 TRBD1 once TRBJ2-7
CASSFIGGEGPDTQYF TGTGCCAGCAGCTTTATCGGGGGAGAGGGACCGGATACGCAGTATTTT TRBV7-9 - - TRBJ2-3
CASSQGWVNSLRGDNEQFF TGCGCCAGCAGCCAAGGGTGGGTCAACTCCCTCCGGGGAGACAATGAGCAGTTCTTC TRBV4-3 - - TRBJ2-1
CASSLGGYGYEQYF TGTGCCAGCAGCTTAGGGGGATATGGCTACGAGCAGTACTTC TRBV7-6 - few TRBJ2-7
CASSPPGLSSGEQYF TGTGCCAGCAGCCCCCCGGGACTCTCTTCGGGAGAGCAGTACTTC TRBV7-2 - few TRBJ2-7
CASSFEEGETQYF TGCGCCAGCAGCTTTGAGGAGGGAGAGACCCAGTACTTC TRBV5-1 - - TRBJ2-5
CASSWGQGAATEAFF TGCGCCAGCAGCTGGGGACAGGGGGCGGCCACTGAAGCTTTCTTT TRBV5-1 TRBD1 - TRBJ1-1
CAISTGGSYSEQFF TGTGCCATCAGTACAGGGGGCAGCTACAGTGAGCAGTTCTTC TRBV10-3 TRBD1 - TRBJ2-1
CASSPLATGLTYNEQFF TGTGCCAGCTCACCACTCGCGACAGGGCTGACCTACAATGAGCAGTTCTTC TRBV18 TRBD1 few TRBJ2-1
CASTRDRVVSEQYF TGTGCCAGCACAAGGGACAGGGTAGTTTCCGAGCAGTACTTC TRBV2 TRBD1 - TRBJ2-7
CASSFGPLAEKTQYF TGTGCCAGCAGCTTCGGGCCCCTAGCGGAGAAGACCCAGTACTTC TRBV7-9 TRBD2 few TRBJ2-5
CASRRQVKSGNTIYF TGTGCCAGCAGGAGACAGGTTAAGAGTGGAAACACCATATATTTT TRBV6-5 - - TRBJ1-3